This paragraph reports one T cell receptor (beta chain). Its antigen has not been determined. No base qualities exist here, and no much larger clone lies one base off it. The roughly 39 donors, aged 6 to 90 years, were systemically healthy Caucasian individuals from Russia. Approximately 9.3 milliliters of peripheral blood were collected from each donor into EDTA-treated Vacutainer tubes. Ficoll-Paque density-gradient centrifugation was used to isolate PBMCs, with at least 6 million per sample. Trizol reagent was used to extract total RNA from PBMCs, with at least 5.5 micrograms per sample. The percentages of naive CD45RAhigh/CD27high T cells were determined by flow cytometry on a PBMC aliquot from every donor. This sample is part of a study of blood T cells in healthy people across ages (dated by TCRdb to between 2014 and 2017). Broadly, across the study: In model experiments, template switching captured about one uniquely barcoded TCR beta cDNA molecule for every two T cells. The donors were divided into four age groups: young (average around 16 years), middle-aged (around 37), aged (around 67) and long-lived (about 84). Donors of different ages were randomly distributed across sequencing lanes to avoid experimental bias. The study analyzed two additional independent replicas of 1 million unique cDNA reads from the same blood draw for two donors, one aged 18 to 29 and one aged 80 or older. Age-related changes in TCR beta repertoire diversity were measured in the study by deep sequencing normalized with unique cDNA molecular identifiers.

Spanning cysteine to phenylalanine, the CDR3 consists of 15 amino acids. Only the CDR3 DNA is retained, 45 bases long and in frame from the first base. From a lookup of the germline V gene, CDR1 and CDR2 are SGHVS and FQNEAQ. Library preparation was by 5' RACE. A second PCR of roughly 7 to 12 cycles was performed with a sample-barcoded 5' primer and a J-beta primer mix. A unique molecular identifier was introduced onto each TCR beta cDNA molecule by a template-switch 5' adaptor carrying 12 random nucleotides. Each sample yielded at least 2.5 million CDR3-containing paired-end reads. The Mint cDNA synthesis kit, primed by a TRBC-specific oligonucleotide, was used to synthesize first-strand cDNA from all RNA. Following uracil-DNA glycosylase treatment, all cDNA underwent a first 18-cycle PCR with the universal primers M1SS and BC2_uni_R. The paper's data handling went like this. For normalization, 1 million high-quality reads were randomly selected from each sample, with every read carrying a distinct molecular identifier. Reads with shared molecular identifiers were discarded instead of being binned into consensus sequences. MiTCR, run with a Q25 quality threshold and the strictest error-elimination algorithm, handled CDR3 identification, clonotype clustering and error correction. A nonparametric unseen species model with Euler transformation was used to estimate a lower bound on total TCR beta diversity. TCRdb trimmed public reads at Q25 via fastp, called clones via MiXCR and kept in-frame beta chains. When rows share a CDR3 protein, they turn into one entry using the most common DNA and genes. It is TCRdb's table, rather than the study itself, that gives the V and J calls and clone size. The sample table holds 1.5 million to 2 million distinct CDR3 sequences, of which around 40% were seen once. Clones ranked in the top ten supply more than 20% of the sample.

Overall results and qualifications from the work: As age increased, observed TCR beta diversity per million T cells dropped in a roughly linear way, and a significant reduction was already evident by age 40. Because the CMV infection status of the donors was unknown, age-related changes in expanded clonotypes may potentially have been confounded. Total diversity estimates from one million sequenced T cells were considered lower bounds and underestimates. A strong correlation was found between observed TCR beta diversity and the percentage of naive T cells measured by flow cytometry. Compared with the aged group, the long-lived group had more naive CD4+ T cells, fewer expanded clones and increased TCR diversity, suggesting age selection. Because profiling used bulk unsorted PBMCs, naive and antigen-experienced compartments could not be compared conclusively.

Sequenced sample: blood. Recombination connected TRBV7-8 to TRBJ2-7, with the identity of the D gene unclear. The DNA end lines up better with TRBJ2-4; the J call may be wrong. This TCR came from a human donor in good health. The DNA is as follows: TGTGCCAGCAGCTTAGTAGTCACGACGGAAAACATTCAGTACTTC. Translated, it gives CASSLVVTTENIQYF.